This T cell receptor beta chain was obtained from a study of STAT5B mutations in CD4+ large granular lymphocyte leukemia. Notes on the study in general: Roughly a quarter of private leukemic clonotypes occurred rarely in other patients' non-leukemic repertoires.

This clone was seen a handful of times. Its antigen remains unknown. Authors' data handling: Productive clonotypes were detectable down to 2.59 x 10-5 frequency. The table came from immunoSEQ multiplex PCR; TCRdb's copy has only in-frame clones and leaves some out. V and J calls and clone size are those listed in that table; D and trimming were worked out from the DNA. The repertoire holds some 41,000 clones, with more than 80% as singletons. Controls came from buffy coats of healthy blood donors. The source material was CD4+ T cells from blood buffy coats. The sequence was obtained from a human donor in good health.

CDR3 nucleotides: TGTGCCAGCAGCTCAATTGACGGGCAGTACTTC. Its translation: CASSSIDGQYF. This chain uses TRBV11-2 with TRBJ2-7; D unclear. V was trimmed by 4 bases and J by 9 bases, leaving 10 bases between them. The CDR3 consists of 11 residues. In germline, CDR1 is SGHAT, CDR2 FQNNGV. The full variable domain, with the rest looked up from reference TRBV11-2 and TRBJ2-7, is EAGVAQSPRYKIIEKRQSVAFWCNPISGHATLYWYQQILGQGPKLLIQFQNNGVVDDSQLPKDRFSAERLKGVDSTLKIQPAKLEDSAVYLCASSSIDGQYFGPGTRLTVT.